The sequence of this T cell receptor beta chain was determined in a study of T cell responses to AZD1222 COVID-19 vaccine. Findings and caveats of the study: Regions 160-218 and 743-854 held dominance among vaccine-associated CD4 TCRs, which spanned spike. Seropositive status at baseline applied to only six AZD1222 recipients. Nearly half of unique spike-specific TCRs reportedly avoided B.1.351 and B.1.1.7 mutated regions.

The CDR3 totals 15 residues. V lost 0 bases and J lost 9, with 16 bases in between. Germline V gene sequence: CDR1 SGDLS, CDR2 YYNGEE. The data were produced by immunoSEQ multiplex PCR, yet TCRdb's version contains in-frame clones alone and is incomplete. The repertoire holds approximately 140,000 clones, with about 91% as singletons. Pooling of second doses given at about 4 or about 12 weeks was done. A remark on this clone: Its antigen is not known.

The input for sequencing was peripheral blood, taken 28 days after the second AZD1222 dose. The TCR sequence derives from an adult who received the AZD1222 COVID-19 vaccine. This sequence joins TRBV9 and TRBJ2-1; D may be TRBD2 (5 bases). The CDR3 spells CASSVATMRGSEQFF. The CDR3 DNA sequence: TGTGCCAGCAGCGTAGCTACAATGAGAGGGAGTGAGCAGTTCTTC.